Listed here is a single TCR beta chain. The sample belongs to a study of control samples from healthy donors and cancer patients. CDR3 length: 13 amino acids. The J segment lost 8 bases and the V segment lost 6 bases, leaving 8 bases of the junction unmatched. CDR1 and CDR2 from the germline V gene are MDHEN and SYDVKM. Using immunoSEQ multiplex PCR, the repertoire was profiled, and TCRdb retains in-frame clones only, with some absent. This table has roughly 200,000 clones, around 93% appearing once. This receptor was identified in a man aged 18 to 29 in good health. Material for sequencing was blood. V and J are TRBV28 and TRBJ1-2; 8 bases are shared with TRBD1. The CDR3 DNA follows: TGTGCCAGCAGCCCTGGACAGGGAGGCGGCTACACCTTC. Encoded protein: CASSPGQGGGYTF.